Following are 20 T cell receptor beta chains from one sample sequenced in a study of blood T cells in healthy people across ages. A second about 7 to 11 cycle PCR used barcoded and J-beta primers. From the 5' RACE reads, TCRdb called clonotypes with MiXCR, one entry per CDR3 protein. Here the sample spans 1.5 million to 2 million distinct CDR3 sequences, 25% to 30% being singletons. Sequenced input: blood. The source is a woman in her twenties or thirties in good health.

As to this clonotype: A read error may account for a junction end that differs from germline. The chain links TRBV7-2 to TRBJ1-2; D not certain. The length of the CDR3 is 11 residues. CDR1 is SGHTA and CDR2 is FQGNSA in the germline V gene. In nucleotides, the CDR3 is TGTGCCGGCAGTGCGACGGTTGGCTACACCTTC. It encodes CAGSATVGYTF.

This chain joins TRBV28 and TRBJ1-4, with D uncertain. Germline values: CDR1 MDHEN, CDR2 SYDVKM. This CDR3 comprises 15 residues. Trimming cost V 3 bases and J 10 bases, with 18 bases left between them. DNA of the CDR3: TGTGCCAGCAGTTTCCCCCCGGGGAACGCGGCAAAACTGTTTTTT. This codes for CASSFPPGNAAKLFF.

The CDR3 sequence: CASSEAIRDNEQYF. In nucleotides, the CDR3 is TGTGCCAGCAGTGAAGCGATTCGGGACAATGAGCAGTACTTC. The chain has TRBV2 and TRBJ2-1, with D maybe TRBD1 (6 bases). Matching the DNA end better, TRBJ2-7 makes the J call doubtful. The length of the CDR3 is 14 residues. Germline loops: CDR1 SNHLY, CDR2 FYNNEI.

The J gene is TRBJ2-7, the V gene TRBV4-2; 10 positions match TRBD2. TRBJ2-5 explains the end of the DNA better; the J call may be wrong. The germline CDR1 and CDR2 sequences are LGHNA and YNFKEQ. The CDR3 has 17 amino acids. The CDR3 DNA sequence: TGTGCCAGCAGCCAAGTGTCCAGCGGGGGGGCATGGGAGACCCAGTACTTC. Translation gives CASSQVSSGGAWETQYF.

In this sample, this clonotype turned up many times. The CDR3 sequence is CASQLDREQFF. CDR3 coding DNA: TGCGCCAGCCAGCTAGATAGGGAGCAGTTCTTC. The gene calls are TRBV10-2 and TRBJ2-1, with D unclear. Per the germline V gene, CDR1 is WSHSY and CDR2 is SAAADI. V lost 8 bases to trimming and J lost 10 bases, with 12 bases between them. The CDR3 is 11 amino acids.

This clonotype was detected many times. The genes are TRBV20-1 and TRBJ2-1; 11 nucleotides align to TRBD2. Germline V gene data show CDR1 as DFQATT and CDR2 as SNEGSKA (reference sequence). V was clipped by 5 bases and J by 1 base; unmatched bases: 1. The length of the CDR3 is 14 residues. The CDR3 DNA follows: TGCAGTGCTTGGACTAGCGGGTCCTACAATGAGCAGTTCTTC. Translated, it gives CSAWTSGSYNEQFF.

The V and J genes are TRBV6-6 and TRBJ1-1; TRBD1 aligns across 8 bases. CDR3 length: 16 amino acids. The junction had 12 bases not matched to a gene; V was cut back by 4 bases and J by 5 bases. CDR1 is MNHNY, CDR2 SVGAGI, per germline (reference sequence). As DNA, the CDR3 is TGTGCCAGCAGTTTCCGACAGGGGACGTTTAGTACTGAAGCTTTCTTT. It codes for CASSFRQGTFSTEAFF.

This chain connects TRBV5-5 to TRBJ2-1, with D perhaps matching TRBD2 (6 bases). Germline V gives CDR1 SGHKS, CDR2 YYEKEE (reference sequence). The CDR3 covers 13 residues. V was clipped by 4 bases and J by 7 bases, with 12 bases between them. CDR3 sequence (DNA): TGTGCCAGCAGCGCGGGGTGGGGGAATGAGCAGTTCTTC. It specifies CASSAGWGNEQFF.

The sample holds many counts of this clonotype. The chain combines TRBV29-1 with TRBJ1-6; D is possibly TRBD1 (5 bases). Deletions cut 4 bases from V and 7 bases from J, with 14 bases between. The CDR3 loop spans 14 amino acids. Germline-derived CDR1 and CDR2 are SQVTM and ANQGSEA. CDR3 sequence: CSVVQGTPNSPLHF. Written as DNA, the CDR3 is TGCAGCGTTGTCCAGGGAACTCCGAATTCACCCCTCCACTTT.

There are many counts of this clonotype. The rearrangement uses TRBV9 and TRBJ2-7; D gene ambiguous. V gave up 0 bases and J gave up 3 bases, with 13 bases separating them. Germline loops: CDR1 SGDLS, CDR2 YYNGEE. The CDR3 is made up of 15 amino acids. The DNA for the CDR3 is TGTGCCAGCAGCGTAGACGCCAGCCTAGGCTACGAGCAGTACTTC. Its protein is CASSVDASLGYEQYF.

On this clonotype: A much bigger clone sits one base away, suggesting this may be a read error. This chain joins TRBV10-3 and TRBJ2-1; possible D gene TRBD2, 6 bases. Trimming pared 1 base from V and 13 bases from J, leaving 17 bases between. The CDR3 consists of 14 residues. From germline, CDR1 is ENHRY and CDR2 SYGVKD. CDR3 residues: CAISEFGGEETQFF. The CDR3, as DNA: TGTGCCATCAGTGAGTTCGGGGGAGAGGAGACCCAGTTCTTC.

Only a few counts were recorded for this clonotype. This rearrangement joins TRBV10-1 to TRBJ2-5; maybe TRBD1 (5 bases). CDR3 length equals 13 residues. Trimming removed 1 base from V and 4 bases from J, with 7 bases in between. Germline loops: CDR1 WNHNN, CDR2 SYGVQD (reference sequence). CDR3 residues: CASSEWQGETQYF. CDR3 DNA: TGCGCCAGCAGTGAGTGGCAGGGAGAGACCCAGTACTTC.

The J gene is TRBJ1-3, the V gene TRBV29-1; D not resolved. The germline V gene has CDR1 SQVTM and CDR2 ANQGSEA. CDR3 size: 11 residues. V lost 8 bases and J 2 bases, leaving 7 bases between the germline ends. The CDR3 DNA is TGCAGCACAGCGACTGGAAACACCATATATTTT. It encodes CSTATGNTIYF.

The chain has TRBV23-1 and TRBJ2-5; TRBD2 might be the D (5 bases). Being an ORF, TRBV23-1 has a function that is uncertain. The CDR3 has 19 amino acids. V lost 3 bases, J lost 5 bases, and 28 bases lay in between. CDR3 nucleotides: TGCGCCAGCAGTCATCAAACCAAACGGTGCGGAGGTGGGCATGAGACCCAGTACTTC. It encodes CASSHQTKRCGGGHETQYF.

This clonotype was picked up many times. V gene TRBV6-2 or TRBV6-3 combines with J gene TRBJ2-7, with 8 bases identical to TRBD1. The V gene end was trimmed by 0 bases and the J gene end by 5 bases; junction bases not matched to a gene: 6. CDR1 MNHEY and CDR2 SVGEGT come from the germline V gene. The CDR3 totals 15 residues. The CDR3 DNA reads TGTGCCAGCAGTTACTCGAGACAGGGGACGGACGAGCAGTACTTC. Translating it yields CASSYSRQGTDEQYF.

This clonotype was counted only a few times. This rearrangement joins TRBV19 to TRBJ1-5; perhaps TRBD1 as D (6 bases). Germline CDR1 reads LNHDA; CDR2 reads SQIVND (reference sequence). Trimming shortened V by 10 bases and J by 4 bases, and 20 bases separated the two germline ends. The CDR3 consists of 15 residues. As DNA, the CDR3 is TGTGCCATTACCGAAACAGGGAAATCGAATCAGCCCCAGCATTTT. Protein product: CAITETGKSNQPQHF.

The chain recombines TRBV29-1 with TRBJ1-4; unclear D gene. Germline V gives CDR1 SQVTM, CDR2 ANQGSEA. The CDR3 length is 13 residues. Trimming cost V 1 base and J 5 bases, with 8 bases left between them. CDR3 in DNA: TGCAGCGTTGAAGCTGTAGGGAATGAAAAACTGTTTTTT. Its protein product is CSVEAVGNEKLFF.

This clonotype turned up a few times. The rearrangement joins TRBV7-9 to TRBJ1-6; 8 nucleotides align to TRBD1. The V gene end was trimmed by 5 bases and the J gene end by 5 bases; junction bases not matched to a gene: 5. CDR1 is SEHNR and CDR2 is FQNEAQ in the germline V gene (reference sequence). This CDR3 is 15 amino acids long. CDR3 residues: CASSLRTGNNSPLHF. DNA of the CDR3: TGTGCCAGCAGCCTTAGGACAGGGAATAATTCACCCCTCCACTTT.

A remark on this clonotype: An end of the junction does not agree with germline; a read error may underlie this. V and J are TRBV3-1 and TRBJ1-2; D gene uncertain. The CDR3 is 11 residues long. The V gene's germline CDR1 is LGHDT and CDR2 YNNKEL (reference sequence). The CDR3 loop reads CASSHPGGYTF. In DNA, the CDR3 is TGTGCTAGCAGCCACCCGGGGGGCTACACCTTC.

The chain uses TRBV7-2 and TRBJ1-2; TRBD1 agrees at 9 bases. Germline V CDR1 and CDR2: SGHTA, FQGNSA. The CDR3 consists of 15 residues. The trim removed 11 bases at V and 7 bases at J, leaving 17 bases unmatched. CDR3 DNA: TGTGCCGGCATCTCCTCGGCGGGACAGGGTCGTGGCTACACCTTC. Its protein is CAGISSAGQGRGYTF.